Included here is one T cell receptor beta chain sequence, with context. Produced via immunoSEQ multiplex PCR; TCRdb's table is partial and in-frame only. The sample contains nearly 25,000 clones, 85% to 90% of which appear only once. The data derive from a study of T cell changes during pregnancy in multiple sclerosis. The CDR3 sequence is 12 residues long. Trimming left V 5 bases short and J 4 bases short, with 8 bases between. Germline CDR1 reads MGHDK; CDR2 reads SYGVNS. The clonotype originates from a female donor in good health, enrolled as a control in a pregnancy study. The starting material was CD4+ T cells from peripheral blood mononuclear cells, obtained in the first trimester of pregnancy. The J gene is TRBJ1-2, the V gene TRBV25-1; D possibly corresponds to TRBD1 (6 bases). The CDR3 sequence is CASSLDSYGYTF. CDR3 bases: TGTGCCAGCAGTCTGGACAGCTATGGCTACACCTTC.